This TCR beta chain was sequenced in a study of T cell repertoires in cytomegalovirus infection. Background on the study: The authors used CMV epitopes that were HLA-C-restricted (recently identified) and HLA-B-restricted (well studied). CMV infection plus the matching HLA type was flagged by public TCR beta signatures.

Study-wide results and caveats: Accumulated public TCR beta family frequency recognized individuals carrying CMV together with the relevant HLA. Dominant in the ex vivo response were TCR beta clonotypes restricted by HLA-C and specific for CMV.

This clonotype was found many times. No antigen is known for it. The CDR3 sequence is 15 residues long. The germline gives CDR1 SGHVS, CDR2 FQNEAQ. Trimming left V 1 base short and J 1 base short, with 10 bases between. TCRdb independently ran MiXCR on the reads; one entry per CDR3 protein. The sample includes around 300,000 distinct CDR3 sequences, roughly a fifth of them seen just once. Sequenced here: cultured PBMCs, sampled from culture after CMV antigen stimulation. This chain uses TRBV7-8 with TRBJ1-1; no clear D. The clonotype originates from a human donor in good health (CMV status not recorded). Some clones in this sample may be carry-over from other donors' samples. This CDR3 reads CASSLVSGGNTEAFF. In DNA form, the CDR3 reads TGTGCCAGCAGCTTAGTCTCCGGCGGGAACACTGAAGCTTTCTTT.